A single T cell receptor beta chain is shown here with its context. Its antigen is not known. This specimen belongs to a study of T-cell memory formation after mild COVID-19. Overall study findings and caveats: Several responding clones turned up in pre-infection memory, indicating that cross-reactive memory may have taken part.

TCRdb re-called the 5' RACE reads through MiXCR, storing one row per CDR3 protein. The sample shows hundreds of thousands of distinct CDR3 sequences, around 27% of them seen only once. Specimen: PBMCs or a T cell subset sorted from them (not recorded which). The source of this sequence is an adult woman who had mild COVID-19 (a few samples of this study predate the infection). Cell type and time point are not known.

This CDR3 is CASSQDRGDNQPQHF. The CDR3 nucleotides are TGCGCCAGCAGCCAAGACAGGGGGGACAATCAGCCCCAGCATTTT. This chain connects TRBV4-3 to TRBJ1-5; 7 positions match TRBD1. Losses at the gene ends were 0 bases for V and 3 bases for J; bases not matched to a gene: 2. The germline CDR1 and CDR2 sequences are LGHNA and YSLEER. This CDR3 has 15 residues.